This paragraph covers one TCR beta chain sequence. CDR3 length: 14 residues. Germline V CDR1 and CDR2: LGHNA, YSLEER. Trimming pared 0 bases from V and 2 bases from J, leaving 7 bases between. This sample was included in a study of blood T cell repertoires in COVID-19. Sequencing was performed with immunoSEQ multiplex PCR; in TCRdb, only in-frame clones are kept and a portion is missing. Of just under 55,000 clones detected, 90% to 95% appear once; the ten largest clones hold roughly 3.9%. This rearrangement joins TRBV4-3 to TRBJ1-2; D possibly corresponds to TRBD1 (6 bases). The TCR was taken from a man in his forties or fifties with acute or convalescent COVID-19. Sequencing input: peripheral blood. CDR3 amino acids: CASSQDTGNYGYTF. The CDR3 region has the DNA TGCGCCAGCAGCCAAGACACAGGGAACTATGGCTACACCTTC.